The rows below give T cell receptor beta chains drawn from one sample of a study of CD8+ T cells in alopecia areata. Sequencing was performed with immunoSEQ multiplex PCR; in TCRdb, only in-frame clones are kept and a portion is missing. The sample carries around 140,000 clones, 45% to 50% recorded once. The sample was CD8+ T cells sorted from blood, taken at week 0. The receptors were sampled from a human donor with alopecia areata. Both conserved end residues are part of each CDR3. D genes are given only for firm matches.

v_gene	d_gene	CDR3aa
TRBV4-3	-	CASSWAESYEQYF
TRBV5-4	-	CASSLTDPTEAFF
TRBV12-5	-	CASGLVTGFEQYF
TRBV9	-	CASSVTRNTGELFF
TRBV13	-	CASSLGGTNTEAFF
TRBV4-1	-	CASSQDKLSLYSNQPQHF
TRBV5-1	TRBD1	CASSPWTGNTYEQYF
TRBV5-1	-	CASRGLGEDEKLFF
TRBV10-3	-	CAISERRGLTYEQYF
TRBV14	TRBD1	CASSQGGQEIKKYF
TRBV4-1	-	CASSQSHTQETQYF
TRBV29-1	-	CSGLLGGTEQYF
TRBV27	-	CASSTEGGNQPQHF
TRBV13	TRBD1	CASSSDRGNYGYTF
TRBV13	-	CASSLRVSYEQYF
TRBV9	-	CASSVGQGPSYEQYF
TRBV29-1	-	CSVVRRNTEAFF
TRBV6-1	TRBD2	CASSTPSGGRYEQYF
TRBV7-9	-	CASSLGHPGDGNQPQHF
TRBV6-5	TRBD2	CASSILAENGELFF
TRBV27	-	CASSLTENSPLHF
TRBV4-1	TRBD1	CASSPEQGLTNYGYTF
TRBV6-1	-	CASKGHGDTGELFF
TRBV15	-	CATWDTQKGEAFF
TRBV27	-	CASSHDSEKLFF
TRBV11-2	-	CASSFKDTEAFF
TRBV18	TRBD1	CASSPRQGYQPQHF
TRBV7-8	-	CASSSTNRANQETQYF
TRBV13	TRBD2	CASSSRGSSGAYEQYF
TRBV27	-	CASSPNFQEQFF